Sequencing of this T cell receptor (beta chain) was carried out in a study of cytomegalovirus exposure and HLA in healthy donors. Background on the study: Unique TCRs numbering some 80 million, obtained from HLA-typed donors, made up an early data release. Study-wide points: Among CMV-associated TCR beta chains, most appeared HLA-restricted in a later analysis. At a 0.05 false discovery rate, a later analysis found 18,000 or so TCR beta sequences to be associated with HLA alleles. The study assumed roughly uniform donor sequencing depth for presence/absence analyses.

Trimming cost V 1 base and J 7 bases, with 14 bases left between them. This CDR3 spans 15 amino acids. Germline lookup yields CDR1 MGHRA and CDR2 YSYEKL. Points on this clone: What it binds is not known.

Use of 60 Vbeta and 13 Jbeta primers characterized the PCR. The assay was immunoSEQ multiplex PCR, and TCRdb's table has in-frame clones only and misses some. The top ten clones hold around 1.4% of a sample with fewer than 250,000 clones, about 84% of them seen once. This sequence originates from a human donor in good health. The sample taken for sequencing was PBMCs. The chain couples TRBV4-1 to TRBJ2-1; D remains unclear. The CDR3 sequence: CASSQGSKLRNEQFF. In DNA, the CDR3 is TGCGCCAGCAGCCAAGGGTCCAAATTGCGGAATGAGCAGTTCTTC.